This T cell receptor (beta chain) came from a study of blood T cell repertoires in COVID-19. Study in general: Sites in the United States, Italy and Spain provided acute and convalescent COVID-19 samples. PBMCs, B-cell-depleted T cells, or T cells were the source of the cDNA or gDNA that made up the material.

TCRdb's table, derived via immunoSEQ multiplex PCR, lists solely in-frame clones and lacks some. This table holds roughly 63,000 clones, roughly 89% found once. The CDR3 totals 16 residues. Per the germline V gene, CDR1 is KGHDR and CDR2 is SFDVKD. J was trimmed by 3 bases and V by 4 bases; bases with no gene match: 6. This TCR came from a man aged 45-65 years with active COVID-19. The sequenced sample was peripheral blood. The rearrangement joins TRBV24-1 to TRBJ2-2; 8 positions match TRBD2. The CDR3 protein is CATSELAGLHTGELFF. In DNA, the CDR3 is TGTGCCACCAGTGAATTAGCGGGGCTCCACACCGGGGAGCTGTTTTTT.